Below, 2 T cell receptor beta chains from the same sample are listed, as sequenced in a study of graft-versus-host responses after intestinal transplantation. These TCRs' antigens remain unknown. Here immunoSEQ multiplex PCR was the method, and the copy in TCRdb shows in-frame clones only, minus some. The table has 75,000 to 95,000 clones, under 95% seen once. This specimen consisted of unstimulated CD8+ T cells sorted from spleen or lymph node cells, obtained before intestinal transplant. The origin of the receptors is a human donor who received an intestinal transplant.

The rearrangement links TRBV6-5 to TRBJ2-1; 8 bases align to TRBD2. J was trimmed by 4 bases and V by 5 bases; bases with no gene match: 7. The CDR3 is 15 amino acids. Germline lookup yields CDR1 MNHEY and CDR2 SVGAGI. CDR3 DNA: TGTGCCAGCAGTACCGGGGGGGCCCAATACAATGAGCAGTTCTTC. This gives the protein CASSTGGAQYNEQFF.

This chain joins TRBV27 and TRBJ1-2; 8 bases map to TRBD1. The CDR3 loop spans 15 amino acids. Germline loops: CDR1 MNHEY, CDR2 SMNVEV (reference sequence). V gave up 0 bases and J gave up 7 bases; unmatched junction bases: 7. In nucleotides, the CDR3 is TGTGCCAGCAGTTTATCGACCACAGGGGGGGGTGGCTACACCTTC. This sequence encodes CASSLSTTGGGGYTF.